This TCR beta chain came from a study of shared clonotypes between healthy human individuals. Whole-study context: The study used three CD4 naive, three CD4 memory, two CD8 naive and one CD8 memory plate per donor.

The table came from immunoSEQ multiplex PCR; TCRdb's copy has only in-frame clones and leaves some out. The sample contains around 2.5 million clones, roughly 93% of which appear only once. V was trimmed by 1 base and J by 1 base, leaving 8 bases between them. The germline gives CDR1 SGHRS, CDR2 YFSETQ. The CDR3 runs 14 residues. The chain has TRBV5-1 and TRBJ1-1, with D tentatively TRBD1 (5 bases). Material for sequencing was naive CD4+ T cells from PBMCs. Subset here: CD45RA+ positively selected. The receptor comes from a man aged 18 to 30 in good health. Some clones in this sample may be carry-over from other donors' samples. Here the CDR3 reads CASSLLGENTEAFF. CDR3 bases: TGCGCCAGCAGCTTGCTAGGGGAGAACACTGAAGCTTTCTTT.